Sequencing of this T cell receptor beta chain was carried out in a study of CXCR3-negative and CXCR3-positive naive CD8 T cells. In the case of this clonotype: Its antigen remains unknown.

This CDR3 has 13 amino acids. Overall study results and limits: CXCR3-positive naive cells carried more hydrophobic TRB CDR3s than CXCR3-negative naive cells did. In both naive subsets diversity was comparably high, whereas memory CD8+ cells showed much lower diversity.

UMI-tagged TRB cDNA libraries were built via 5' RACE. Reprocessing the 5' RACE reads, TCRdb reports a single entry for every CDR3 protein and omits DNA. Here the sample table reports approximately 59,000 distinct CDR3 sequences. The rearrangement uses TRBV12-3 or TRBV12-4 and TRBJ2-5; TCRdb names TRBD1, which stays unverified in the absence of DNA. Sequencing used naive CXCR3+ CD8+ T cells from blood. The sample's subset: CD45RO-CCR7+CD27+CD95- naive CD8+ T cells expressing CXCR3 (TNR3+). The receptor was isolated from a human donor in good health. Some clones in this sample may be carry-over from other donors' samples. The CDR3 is CASSLSGSETQYF.